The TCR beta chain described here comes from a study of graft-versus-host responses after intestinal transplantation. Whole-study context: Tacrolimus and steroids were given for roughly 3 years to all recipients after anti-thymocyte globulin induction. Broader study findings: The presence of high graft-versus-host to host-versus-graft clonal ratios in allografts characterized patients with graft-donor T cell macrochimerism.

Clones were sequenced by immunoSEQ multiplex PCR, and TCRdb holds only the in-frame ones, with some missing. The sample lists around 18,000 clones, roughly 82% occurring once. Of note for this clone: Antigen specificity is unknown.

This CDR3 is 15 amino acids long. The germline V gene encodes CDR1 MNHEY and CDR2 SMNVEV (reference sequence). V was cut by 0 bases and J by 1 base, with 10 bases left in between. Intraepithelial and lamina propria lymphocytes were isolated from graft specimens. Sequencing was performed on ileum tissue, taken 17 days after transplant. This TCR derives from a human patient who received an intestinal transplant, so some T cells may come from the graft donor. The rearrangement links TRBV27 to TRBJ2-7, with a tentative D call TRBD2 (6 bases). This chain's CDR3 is CASSLSLAESYEQYF. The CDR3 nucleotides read TGTGCCAGCAGTTTATCACTAGCAGAATCCTACGAGCAGTACTTC.